This TCR beta chain was found in a study of OX40 agonist ivuxolimab in advanced cancers. As for the study in general: Ivuxolimab is a fully human IgG2 antibody that activates OX40 (CD134). Subjects had a mean age of about 57 years, with a range of roughly 23 to 80; about 83% were male. Study-wide findings and caveats: Not determined was the antigen specificity of the expanded peripheral T cells.

The CDR3 length is 14 residues. The germline gives CDR1 MDHEN, CDR2 SYDVKM. The ends were cut back, 5 bases at V and 2 bases at J, with 12 bases in the middle. With respect to this clone: No antigen is known for it.

Libraries were prepared by immunoSEQ multiplex PCR; TCRdb keeps only in-frame clonotypes and omits some of them. The repertoire includes roughly 80,000 clones, roughly 80% of them detected once, and approximately 1.9% sits in the top ten. The TCR sequence derives from an adult with an advanced solid tumor such as melanoma, head and neck, liver or kidney cancer. This rearrangement joins TRBV28 to TRBJ2-5; D unclear. Specimen: CD4+ or CD8+ T cells sorted from blood, collected in a trial of the OX40 agonist ivuxolimab. Here the CDR3 DNA reads TGTGCCAGCAGTGCCCCAGGTACTCAAGAGACCCAGTACTTC. Translating gives CASSAPGTQETQYF. The whole variable domain, filled in from reference TRBV28 and TRBJ2-5, reads DVKVTQSSRYLVKRTGEKVFLECVQDMDHENMFWYRQDPGLGLRLIYFSYDVKMKEKGDIPEGYSVSREKKERFSLILESASTNQTSMYLCASSAPGTQETQYFGPGTRLLVL.